The 22 T cell receptor beta chains below were found in one sample sequenced in a study of OX40 agonist ivuxolimab in advanced cancers. TCRdb's copy holds only in-frame clones and misses some; the assay was immunoSEQ multiplex PCR. This table has about 58,000 clones, approximately 91% appearing once. The sequencing here drew on CD4+ or CD8+ T cells sorted from blood, taken in a trial of the OX40 agonist ivuxolimab. All receptors come from an adult with an advanced solid tumor such as melanoma, head and neck, liver or kidney cancer.

The rearrangement uses TRBV19 and TRBJ2-2; 7 nucleotides match TRBD2. V was clipped by 3 bases and J by 5 bases; unmatched bases: 6. The CDR3 runs to 15 residues. Germline V gene sequence: CDR1 LNHDA, CDR2 SQIVND (reference sequence). CDR3 sequence reads: CASSIEGRGTGELFF. DNA of the CDR3: TGTGCCAGTAGTATCGAGGGGAGGGGAACCGGGGAGCTGTTTTTT. The full variable domain, completed using reference TRBV19 and TRBJ2-2, is DGGITQSPKYLFRKEGQNVTLSCEQNLNHDAMYWYRQDPGQGLRLIYYSQIVNDFQKGDIAEGYSVSREKKESFPLTVTSAQKNPTAFYLCASSIEGRGTGELFFGEGSRLTVL.

This chain connects TRBV2 to TRBJ2-5; TRBD2 might be the D (5 bases). This CDR3 comprises 13 residues. The V gene lost 9 bases and the J gene lost 5 bases, with 16 bases spanning the gap. Germline loops: CDR1 SNHLY, CDR2 FYNNEI. CDR3 bases: TGTGCCAGTCACCGTGGAGGTTGGGAGACCCAGTACTTC. This encodes CASHRGGWETQYF.

The rearrangement uses TRBV5-6 and TRBJ1-3, with 7 nucleotides matching TRBD1. The CDR3 is 15 residues long. V lost 0 bases, J lost 4 bases, and 4 bases stayed unmatched. Germline V gives CDR1 SGHDT, CDR2 YYEEEE. CDR3 DNA sequence: TGTGCCAGCAGCTTGGGACAGGGTATGGGAAACACCATATATTTT. This translates into CASSLGQGMGNTIYF.

The rearrangement links TRBV14 to TRBJ1-1; 9 nucleotides match TRBD1. V shed 4 bases, J shed 4 bases, and the junction held 7 bases outside the gene matches. This CDR3 contains 15 residues. Germline loops: CDR1 SGHDN, CDR2 FVKESK. The CDR3, as DNA: TGTGCCAGCAGCCGCTACAGGGGGCGCGGCACTGAAGCTTTCTTT. Protein product: CASSRYRGRGTEAFF.

J is TRBJ2-6 and V is TRBV7-9, with 8 bases identical to TRBD2. J was trimmed by 2 bases and V by 3 bases; bases with no gene match: 3. Germline assignment: CDR1 SEHNR and CDR2 FQNEAQ (reference sequence). CDR3 length: 16 amino acids. DNA of the CDR3: TGTGCCAGCAGCTTCGGGGGGGCTCCTGGGGCCAACGTCCTGACTTTC. Encoded protein: CASSFGGAPGANVLTF.

The genes are TRBV30 and TRBJ1-2, with TRBD1 as a possible D gene (5 bases). This CDR3 is built from 14 residues. Per germline, CDR1 GTSNPN and CDR2 SVGIG (reference sequence). Between the trimmed V and J ends, which lost 0 bases and 8 bases, there was a span of 16 bases. The CDR3 DNA reads as TGTGCCTGGAGTGTAACGGAGGTGAGGGGCGGCTACACCTTC. Amino acid sequence: CAWSVTEVRGGYTF.

This sequence joins TRBV18 and TRBJ2-5, with D possibly TRBD2 on 5 matching bases. V gave up 3 bases and J gave up 4 bases, with 18 bases separating them. CDR3 length: 16 residues. Germline V gene lookup returns CDR1 KGHSH and CDR2 LQKENI. The CDR3 DNA follows: TGTGCCAGCTCACCGGCGAGAGGGAGCTTTGGAGAGACCCAGTACTTC. Protein: CASSPARGSFGETQYF. Based on the CDR3 plus reference TRBV18 and TRBJ2-5, the full variable domain is NAGVMQNPRHLVRRRGQEARLRCSPMKGHSHVYWYRQLPEEGLKFMVYLQKENIIDESGMPKERFSAEFPKEGPSILRIQQVVRGDSAAYFCASSPARGSFGETQYFGPGTRLLVL.

The rearrangement uses TRBV5-1 and TRBJ1-1, with D unresolved. The V and J ends lost 4 bases and 5 bases respectively, with 15 bases between them. Germline CDR1 and CDR2: SGHRS and YFSETQ. The CDR3 is 14 residues long. For the CDR3, the DNA is TGCGCCAGCAGCCCCAGGTTATCTGTGACTGAAGCTTTCTTT. Translated, it gives CASSPRLSVTEAFF.

In its sample, this clone was seen once. This chain connects TRBV6-1 to TRBJ1-2; unclear D gene. Germline V lookup: CDR1 MNHNS, CDR2 SASEGT. V was clipped by 1 base and J by 4 bases, with 10 bases between them. This CDR3 is 14 amino acids long. In nucleotides, the CDR3 is TGTGCCAGCAGTGAAGATTGGGGAGTCTATGGCTACACCTTC. Translating it yields CASSEDWGVYGYTF.

This clone turned up a few times. This chain uses TRBV11-2 with TRBJ1-4; 8 nucleotides align to TRBD1. J gave up 3 bases and V 1 base, and 7 bases lay outside the gene matches. Germline loops: CDR1 SGHAT, CDR2 FQNNGV. The CDR3 loop spans 17 amino acids. CDR3 residues: CASSLGPPGQANEKLFF. The CDR3 DNA reads TGTGCCAGCAGCTTAGGTCCGCCGGGACAGGCTAATGAAAAACTGTTTTTT. Full variable domain (rest looked up from reference TRBV11-2 and TRBJ1-4): EAGVAQSPRYKIIEKRQSVAFWCNPISGHATLYWYQQILGQGPKLLIQFQNNGVVDDSQLPKDRFSAERLKGVDSTLKIQPAKLEDSAVYLCASSLGPPGQANEKLFFGSGTQLSVL.

The chain recombines TRBV19 with TRBJ1-1; D is undetermined. Between the trimmed V and J ends, which lost 4 bases and 1 base, there was a span of 7 bases. This CDR3 region has 13 residues. The germline V gene has CDR1 LNHDA and CDR2 SQIVND (reference sequence). The CDR3 DNA reads as TGTGCCAGTAGTACGACAAGGAACACTGAAGCTTTCTTT. Translated, it gives CASSTTRNTEAFF. Looking up the rest from reference TRBV19 and TRBJ1-1 gives the full variable domain: DGGITQSPKYLFRKEGQNVTLSCEQNLNHDAMYWYRQDPGQGLRLIYYSQIVNDFQKGDIAEGYSVSREKKESFPLTVTSAQKNPTAFYLCASSTTRNTEAFFGQGTRLTVV.

The chain is built from TRBV5-1 and TRBJ2-6; tentative D call: TRBD1 (6 bases). The CDR3 loop spans 15 amino acids. Germline CDR1 is SGHRS and CDR2 is YFSETQ. With 6 bases removed from V and 2 bases from J, the gap between germline ends came to 12 bases. The CDR3 loop is CASKPGATGANVLTF. The CDR3 nucleotides read TGCGCCAGCAAACCAGGGGCTACTGGGGCCAACGTCCTGACTTTC. Full variable domain (outside the CDR3, taken from reference TRBV5-1 and TRBJ2-6): KAGVTQTPRYLIKTRGQQVTLSCSPISGHRSVSWYQQTPGQGLQFLFEYFSETQRNKGNFPGRFSGRQFSNSRSEMNVSTLELGDSALYLCASKPGATGANVLTFGAGSRLTVL.

The chain links TRBV19 to TRBJ1-4; D gene uncertain. The CDR3 covers 17 residues. V lost 1 base, J lost 0 bases, and 12 bases lay in between. Germline V lookup: CDR1 LNHDA, CDR2 SQIVND (reference sequence). Here the CDR3 DNA reads TGTGCCAGTAGTATAGGGGTCGCAGGTTCAACTAATGAAAAACTGTTTTTT. The encoded protein is CASSIGVAGSTNEKLFF.

The chain links TRBV30 to TRBJ2-4, with D unresolved. The CDR3 totals 16 residues. Germline V lookup: CDR1 GTSNPN, CDR2 SVGIG (reference sequence). V dropped 3 bases and J dropped 0 bases, with 15 bases sitting between them. CDR3 protein: CAWSLPSALAKNIQYF. In nucleotides, the CDR3 is TGTGCCTGGAGCCTACCCTCGGCTCTAGCCAAAAACATTCAGTACTTC. The full variable domain, completed using reference TRBV30 and TRBJ2-4, is SQTIHQWPATLVQPVGSPLSLECTVEGTSNPNLYWYRQAAGRGLQLLFYSVGIGQISSEVPQNLSASRPQDRQFILSSKKLLLSDSGFYLCAWSLPSALAKNIQYFGAGTRLSVL.

This chain joins TRBV15 and TRBJ2-1; no definite D call. V lost 2 bases, J lost 6 bases, and 14 bases lay in between. Germline V CDR1 and CDR2: LNHNV, YYDKDF (reference sequence). This CDR3 has 15 amino acids. This CDR3 reads CATSRQDGPVNEQFF. DNA for the CDR3: TGTGCCACCAGCAGACAAGACGGGCCGGTCAATGAGCAGTTCTTC.

This chain connects TRBV6-1 to TRBJ1-3; D remains unclear. The length of the CDR3 is 15 residues. Germline V gene data show CDR1 as MNHNS and CDR2 as SASEGT. The germline V and J ends were trimmed by 0 bases and 0 bases, with 6 bases remaining between them. The CDR3 spells CASSEAPGSGNTIYF. The CDR3 coding sequence is TGTGCCAGCAGTGAAGCGCCGGGCTCTGGAAACACCATATATTTT.

The J gene is TRBJ2-1, the V gene TRBV10-1; 9 bases align to TRBD1. This CDR3 has 13 amino acids. Per germline, CDR1 WNHNN and CDR2 SYGVQD (reference sequence). V shed 6 bases and J 7 bases; nucleotides not matched to a gene: 4. The CDR3 DNA follows: TGCGCCAGCAGCCTCGACAGGGGGAATGAGCAGTTCTTC. Translated: CASSLDRGNEQFF.

V gene TRBV12-5 combines with J gene TRBJ2-1; maybe TRBD1 (5 bases). The CDR3 covers 14 residues. In germline, CDR1 is LGHNT, CDR2 FRNRAP. V was cut by 6 bases and J by 6 bases, with 15 bases left in between. CDR3 amino acids: CASGPGSPTNEQFF. The CDR3, as DNA: TGTGCTAGTGGCCCAGGGTCCCCTACCAATGAGCAGTTCTTC.

This clone was seen a handful of times. The chain is built from TRBV9 and TRBJ1-6, with TRBD1 matching over 9 bases. Germline CDR1 and CDR2: SGDLS and YYNGEE. The CDR3 consists of 14 residues. V dropped 3 bases and J dropped 6; count of bases not matched to a gene: 1. The CDR3 protein is CASSETGGNSPLHF. For the CDR3, the DNA is TGTGCCAGCAGCGAGACAGGGGGTAATTCACCCCTCCACTTT. The complete variable domain, with remaining parts taken from reference TRBV9 and TRBJ1-6, reads DSGVTQTPKHLITATGQRVTLRCSPRSGDLSVYWYQQSLDQGLQFLIQYYNGEERAKGNILERFSAQQFPDLHSELNLSSLELGDSALYFCASSETGGNSPLHFGNGTRLTVT.

The chain is built from TRBV28 and TRBJ2-7, with D tentatively TRBD2 (5 bases). The V end was cut by 3 bases, the J end by 2 bases, with 11 bases between. This CDR3 comprises 14 residues. Germline assignment: CDR1 MDHEN and CDR2 SYDVKM. In DNA form, the CDR3 reads TGTGCCAGCAGTTTGGCACAGACTACCTACGAGCAGTACTTC. This translates into CASSLAQTTYEQYF.

The chain combines TRBV10-3 with TRBJ1-2; 7 bases fit TRBD1. V shed 6 bases and J 2 bases; nucleotides not matched to a gene: 6. CDR1 ENHRY and CDR2 SYGVKD come from the germline V gene. The CDR3 is made up of 14 amino acids. CDR3 in amino acids: CAISGRGGNYGYTF. The DNA for the CDR3 is TGTGCCATCAGCGGGCGAGGGGGCAACTATGGCTACACCTTC.

This sequence joins TRBV7-2 and TRBJ1-2, with D possibly being TRBD1 (5 bases). The CDR3 is 13 amino acids. Germline V gene sequence: CDR1 SGHTA, CDR2 FQGNSA. V lost 5 bases to trimming and J lost 4 bases, with 11 bases between them. The CDR3 is CASSPGRSYGYTF. DNA of the CDR3: TGTGCCAGCAGCCCAGGGAGGAGCTATGGCTACACCTTC.